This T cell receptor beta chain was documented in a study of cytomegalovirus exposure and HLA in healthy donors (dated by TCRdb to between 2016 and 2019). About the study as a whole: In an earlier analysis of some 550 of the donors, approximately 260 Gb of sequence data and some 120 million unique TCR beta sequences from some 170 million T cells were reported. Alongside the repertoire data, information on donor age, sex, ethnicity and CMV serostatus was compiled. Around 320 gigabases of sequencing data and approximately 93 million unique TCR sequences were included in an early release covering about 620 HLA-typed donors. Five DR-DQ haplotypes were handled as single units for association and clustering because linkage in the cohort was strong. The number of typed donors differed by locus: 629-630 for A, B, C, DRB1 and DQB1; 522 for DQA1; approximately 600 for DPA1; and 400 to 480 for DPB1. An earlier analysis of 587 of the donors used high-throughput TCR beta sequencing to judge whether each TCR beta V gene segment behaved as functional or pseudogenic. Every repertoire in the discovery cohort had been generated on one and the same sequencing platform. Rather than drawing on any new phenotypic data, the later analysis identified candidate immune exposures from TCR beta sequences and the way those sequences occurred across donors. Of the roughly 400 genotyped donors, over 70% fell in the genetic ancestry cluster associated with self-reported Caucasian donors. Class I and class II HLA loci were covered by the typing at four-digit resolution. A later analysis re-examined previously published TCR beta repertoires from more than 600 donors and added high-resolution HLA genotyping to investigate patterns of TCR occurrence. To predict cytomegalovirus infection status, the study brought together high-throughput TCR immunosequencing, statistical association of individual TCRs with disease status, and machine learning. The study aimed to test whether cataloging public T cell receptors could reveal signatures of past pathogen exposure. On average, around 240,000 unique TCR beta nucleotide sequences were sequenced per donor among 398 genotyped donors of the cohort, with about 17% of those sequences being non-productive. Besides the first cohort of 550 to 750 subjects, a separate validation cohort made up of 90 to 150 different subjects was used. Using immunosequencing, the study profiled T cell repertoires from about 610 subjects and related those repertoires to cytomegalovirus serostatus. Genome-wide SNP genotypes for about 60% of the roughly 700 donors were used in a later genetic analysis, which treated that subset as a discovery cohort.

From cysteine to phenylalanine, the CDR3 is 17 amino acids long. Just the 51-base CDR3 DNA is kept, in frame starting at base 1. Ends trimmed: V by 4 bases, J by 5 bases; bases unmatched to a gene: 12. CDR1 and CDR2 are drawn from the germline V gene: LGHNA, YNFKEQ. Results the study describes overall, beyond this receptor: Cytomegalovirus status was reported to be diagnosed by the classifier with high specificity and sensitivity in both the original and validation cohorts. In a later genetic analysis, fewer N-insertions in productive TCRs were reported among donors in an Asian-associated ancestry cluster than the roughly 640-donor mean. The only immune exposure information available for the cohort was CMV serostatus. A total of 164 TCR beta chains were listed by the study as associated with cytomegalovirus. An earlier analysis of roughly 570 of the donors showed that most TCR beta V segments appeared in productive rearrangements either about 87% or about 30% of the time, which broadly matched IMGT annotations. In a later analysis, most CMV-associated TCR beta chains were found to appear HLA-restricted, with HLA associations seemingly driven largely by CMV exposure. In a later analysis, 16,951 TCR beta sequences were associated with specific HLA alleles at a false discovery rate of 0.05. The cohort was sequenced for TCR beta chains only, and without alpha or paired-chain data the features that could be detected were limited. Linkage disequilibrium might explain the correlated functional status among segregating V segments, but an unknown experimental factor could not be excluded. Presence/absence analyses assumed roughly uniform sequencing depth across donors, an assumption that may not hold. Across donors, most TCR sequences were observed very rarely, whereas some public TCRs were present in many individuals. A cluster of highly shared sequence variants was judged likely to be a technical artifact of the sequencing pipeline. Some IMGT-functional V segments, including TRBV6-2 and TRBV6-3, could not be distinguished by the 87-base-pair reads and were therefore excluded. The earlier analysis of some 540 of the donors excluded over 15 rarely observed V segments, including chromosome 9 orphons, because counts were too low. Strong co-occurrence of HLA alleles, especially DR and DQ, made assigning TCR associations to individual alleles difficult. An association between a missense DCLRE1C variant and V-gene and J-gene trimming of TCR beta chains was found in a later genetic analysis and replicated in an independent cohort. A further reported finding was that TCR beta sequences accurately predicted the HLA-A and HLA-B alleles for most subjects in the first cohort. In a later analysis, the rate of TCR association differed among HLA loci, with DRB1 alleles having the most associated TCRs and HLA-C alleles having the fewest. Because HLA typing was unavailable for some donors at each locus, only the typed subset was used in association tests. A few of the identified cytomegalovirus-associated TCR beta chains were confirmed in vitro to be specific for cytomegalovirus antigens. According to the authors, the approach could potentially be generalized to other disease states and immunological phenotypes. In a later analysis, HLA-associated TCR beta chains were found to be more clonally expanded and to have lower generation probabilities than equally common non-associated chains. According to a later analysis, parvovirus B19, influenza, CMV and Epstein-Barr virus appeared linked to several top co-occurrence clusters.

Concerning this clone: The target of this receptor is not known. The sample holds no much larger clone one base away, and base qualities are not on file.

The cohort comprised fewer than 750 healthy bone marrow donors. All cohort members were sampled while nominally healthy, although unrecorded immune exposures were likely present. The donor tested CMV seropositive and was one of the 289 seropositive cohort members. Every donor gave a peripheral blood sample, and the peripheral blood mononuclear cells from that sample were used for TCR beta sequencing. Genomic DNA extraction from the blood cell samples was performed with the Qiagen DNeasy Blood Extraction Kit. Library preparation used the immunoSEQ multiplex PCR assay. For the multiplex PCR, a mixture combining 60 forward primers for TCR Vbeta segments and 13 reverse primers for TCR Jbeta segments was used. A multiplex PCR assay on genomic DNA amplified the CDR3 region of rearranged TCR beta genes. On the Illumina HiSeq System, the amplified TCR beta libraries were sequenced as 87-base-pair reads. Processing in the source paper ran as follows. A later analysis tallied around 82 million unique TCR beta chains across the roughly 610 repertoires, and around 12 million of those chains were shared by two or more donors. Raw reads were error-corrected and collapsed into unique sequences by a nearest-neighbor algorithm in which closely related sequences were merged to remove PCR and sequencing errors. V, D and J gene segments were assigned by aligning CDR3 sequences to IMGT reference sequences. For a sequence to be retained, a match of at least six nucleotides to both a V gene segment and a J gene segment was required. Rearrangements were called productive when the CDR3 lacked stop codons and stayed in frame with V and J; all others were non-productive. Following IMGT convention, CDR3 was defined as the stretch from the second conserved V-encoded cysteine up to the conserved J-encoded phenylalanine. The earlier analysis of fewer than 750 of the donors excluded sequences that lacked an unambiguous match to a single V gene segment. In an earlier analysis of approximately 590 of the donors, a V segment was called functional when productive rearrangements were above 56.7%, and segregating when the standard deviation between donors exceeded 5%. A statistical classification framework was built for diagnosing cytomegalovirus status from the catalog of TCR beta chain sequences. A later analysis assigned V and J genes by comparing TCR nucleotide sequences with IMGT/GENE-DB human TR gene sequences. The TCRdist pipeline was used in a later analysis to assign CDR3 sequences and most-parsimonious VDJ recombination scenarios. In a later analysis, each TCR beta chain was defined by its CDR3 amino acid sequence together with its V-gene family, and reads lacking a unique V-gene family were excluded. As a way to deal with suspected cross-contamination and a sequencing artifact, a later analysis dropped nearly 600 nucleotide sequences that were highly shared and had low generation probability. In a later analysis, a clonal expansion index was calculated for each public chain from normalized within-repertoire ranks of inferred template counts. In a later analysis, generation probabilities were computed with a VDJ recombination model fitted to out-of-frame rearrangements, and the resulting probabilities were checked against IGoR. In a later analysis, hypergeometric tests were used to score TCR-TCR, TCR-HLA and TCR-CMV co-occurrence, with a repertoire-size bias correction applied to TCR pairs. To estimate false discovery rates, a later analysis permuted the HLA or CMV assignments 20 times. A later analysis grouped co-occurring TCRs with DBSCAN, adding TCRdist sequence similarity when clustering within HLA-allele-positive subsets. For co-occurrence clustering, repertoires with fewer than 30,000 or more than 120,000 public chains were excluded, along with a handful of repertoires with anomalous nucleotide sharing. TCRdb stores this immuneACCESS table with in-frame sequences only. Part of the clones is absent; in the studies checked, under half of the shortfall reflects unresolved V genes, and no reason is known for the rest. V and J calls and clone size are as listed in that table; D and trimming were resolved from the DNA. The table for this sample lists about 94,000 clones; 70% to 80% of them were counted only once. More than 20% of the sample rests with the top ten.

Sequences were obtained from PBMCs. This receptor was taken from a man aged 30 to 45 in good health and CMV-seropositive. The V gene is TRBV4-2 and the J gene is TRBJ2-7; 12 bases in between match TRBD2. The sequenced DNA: TGTGCCAGCAGCCTCCTCCTAGCTAGCGGGGGGGATCACGAGCAGTACTTC. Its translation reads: CASSLLLASGGDHEQYF.